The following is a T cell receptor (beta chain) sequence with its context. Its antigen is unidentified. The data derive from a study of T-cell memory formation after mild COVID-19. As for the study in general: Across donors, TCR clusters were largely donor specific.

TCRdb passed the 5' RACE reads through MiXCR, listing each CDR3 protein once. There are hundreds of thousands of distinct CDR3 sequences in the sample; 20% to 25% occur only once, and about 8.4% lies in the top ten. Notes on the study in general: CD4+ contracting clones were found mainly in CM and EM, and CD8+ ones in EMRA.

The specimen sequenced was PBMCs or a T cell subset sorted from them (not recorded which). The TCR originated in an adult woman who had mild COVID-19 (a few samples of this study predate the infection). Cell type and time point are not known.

This chain's CDR3 is CASSLHRPRSTGNYGYTF. The CDR3 DNA follows: TGTGCCAGCAGCTTACACAGGCCCAGAAGTACCGGTAACTATGGCTACACCTTC. V usage is TRBV7-2 and J usage is TRBJ1-2, with D maybe TRBD1 (5 bases). CDR1 is SGHTA and CDR2 is FQGNSA in the germline V gene. CDR3 length: 18 residues. V was pared by 2 bases and J by 1 base, with 20 bases between.